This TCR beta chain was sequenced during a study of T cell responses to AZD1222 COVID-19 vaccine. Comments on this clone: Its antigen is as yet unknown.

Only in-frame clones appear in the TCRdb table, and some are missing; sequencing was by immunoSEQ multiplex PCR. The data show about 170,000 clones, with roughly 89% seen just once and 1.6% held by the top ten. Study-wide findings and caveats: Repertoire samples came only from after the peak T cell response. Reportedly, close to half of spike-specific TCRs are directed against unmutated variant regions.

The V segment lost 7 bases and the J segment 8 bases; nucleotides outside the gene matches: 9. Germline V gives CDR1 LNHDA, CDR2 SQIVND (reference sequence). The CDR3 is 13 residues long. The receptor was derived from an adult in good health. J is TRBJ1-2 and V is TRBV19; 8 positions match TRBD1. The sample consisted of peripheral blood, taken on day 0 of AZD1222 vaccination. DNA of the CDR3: TGTGCCAGTACCCCAACAGGGGGAGACGGCTACACCTTC. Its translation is CASTPTGGDGYTF.